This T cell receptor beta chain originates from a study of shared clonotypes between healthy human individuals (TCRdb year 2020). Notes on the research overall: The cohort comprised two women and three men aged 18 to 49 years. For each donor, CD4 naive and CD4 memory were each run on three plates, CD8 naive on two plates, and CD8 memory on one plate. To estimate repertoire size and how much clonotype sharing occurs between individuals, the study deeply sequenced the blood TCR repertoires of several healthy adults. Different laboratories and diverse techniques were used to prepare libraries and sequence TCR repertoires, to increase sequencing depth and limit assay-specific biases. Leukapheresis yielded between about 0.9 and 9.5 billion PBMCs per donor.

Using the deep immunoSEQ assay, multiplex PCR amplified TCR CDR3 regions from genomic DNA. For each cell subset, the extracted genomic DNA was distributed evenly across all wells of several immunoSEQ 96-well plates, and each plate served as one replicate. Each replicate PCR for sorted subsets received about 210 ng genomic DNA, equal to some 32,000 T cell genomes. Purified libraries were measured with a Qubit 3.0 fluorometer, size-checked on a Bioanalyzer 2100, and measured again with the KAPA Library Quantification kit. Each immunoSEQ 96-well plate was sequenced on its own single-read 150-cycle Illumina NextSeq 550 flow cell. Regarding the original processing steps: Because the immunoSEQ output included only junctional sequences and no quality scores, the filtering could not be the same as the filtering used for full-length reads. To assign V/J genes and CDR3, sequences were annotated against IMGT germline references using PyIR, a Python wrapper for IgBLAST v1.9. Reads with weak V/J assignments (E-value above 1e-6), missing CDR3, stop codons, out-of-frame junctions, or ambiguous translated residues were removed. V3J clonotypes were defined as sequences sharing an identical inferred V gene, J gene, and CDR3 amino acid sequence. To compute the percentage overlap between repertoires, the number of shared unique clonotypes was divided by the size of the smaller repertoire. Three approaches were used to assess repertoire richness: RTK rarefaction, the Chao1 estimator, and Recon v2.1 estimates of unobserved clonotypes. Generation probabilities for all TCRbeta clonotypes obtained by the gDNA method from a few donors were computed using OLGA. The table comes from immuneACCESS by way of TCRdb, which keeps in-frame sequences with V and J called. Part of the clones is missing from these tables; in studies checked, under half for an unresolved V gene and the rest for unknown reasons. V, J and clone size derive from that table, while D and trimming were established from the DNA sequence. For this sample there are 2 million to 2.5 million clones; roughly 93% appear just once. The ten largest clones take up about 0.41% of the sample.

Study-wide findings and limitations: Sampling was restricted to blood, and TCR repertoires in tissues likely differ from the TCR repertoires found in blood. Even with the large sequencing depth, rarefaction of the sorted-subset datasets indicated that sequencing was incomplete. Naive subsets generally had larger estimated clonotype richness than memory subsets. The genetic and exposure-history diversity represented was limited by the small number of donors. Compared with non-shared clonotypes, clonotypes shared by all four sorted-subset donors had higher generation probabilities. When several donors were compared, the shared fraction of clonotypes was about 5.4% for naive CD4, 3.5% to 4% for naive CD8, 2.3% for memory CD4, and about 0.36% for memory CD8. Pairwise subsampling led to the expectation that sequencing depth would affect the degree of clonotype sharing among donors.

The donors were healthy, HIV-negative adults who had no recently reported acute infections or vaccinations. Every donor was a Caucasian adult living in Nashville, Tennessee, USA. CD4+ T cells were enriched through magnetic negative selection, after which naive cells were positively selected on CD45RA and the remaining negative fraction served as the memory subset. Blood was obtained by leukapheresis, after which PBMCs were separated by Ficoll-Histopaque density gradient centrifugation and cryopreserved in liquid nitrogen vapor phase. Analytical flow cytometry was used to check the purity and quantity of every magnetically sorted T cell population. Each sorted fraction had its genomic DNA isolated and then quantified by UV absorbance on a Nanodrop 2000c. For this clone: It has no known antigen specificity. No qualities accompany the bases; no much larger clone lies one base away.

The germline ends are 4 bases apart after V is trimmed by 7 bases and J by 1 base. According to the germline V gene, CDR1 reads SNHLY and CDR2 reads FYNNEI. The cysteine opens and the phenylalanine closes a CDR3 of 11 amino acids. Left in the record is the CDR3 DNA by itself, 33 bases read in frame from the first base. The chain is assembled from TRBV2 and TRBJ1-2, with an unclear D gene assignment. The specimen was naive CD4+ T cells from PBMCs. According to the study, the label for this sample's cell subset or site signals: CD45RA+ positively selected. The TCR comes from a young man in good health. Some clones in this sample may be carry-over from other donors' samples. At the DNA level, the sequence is TGTGCCAGCACCCTTAACTATGGCTACACCTTC. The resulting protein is CASTLNYGYTF.